This T cell receptor (beta chain) was recorded in a study of CD8 T cells in ankylosing spondylitis. This clonotype was observed at least ten times. TCRdb redid the calling of the 5' RACE reads with MiXCR, one entry per CDR3 protein. This table holds 200,000 to 250,000 distinct CDR3 sequences, 20% to 30% found once. From germline, CDR1 is ENHRY and CDR2 SYGVKD. Trimming removed 3 bases at V and 7 bases at J, with 16 bases between. The CDR3 covers 14 residues. The material sequenced was blood, either unsorted or a sorted T cell fraction (not recorded which). The V gene is TRBV10-3, the J gene TRBJ2-7, with D perhaps given as TRBD1 or TRBD2 (5 bases each). This clonotype originated in a male donor with ankylosing spondylitis or in good health (not recorded which). The chain's CDR3 is CAISDGSGTEEQYF. The CDR3 coding sequence is TGTGCCATCAGTGACGGCTCAGGGACGGAGGAGCAGTACTTC.